A single T cell receptor (beta chain) is shown here with its context. The protocol was immunoSEQ multiplex PCR, while the TCRdb copy is restricted to in-frame clones and leaves out a portion. In the table there are about 660,000 clones, 70% to 90% of which are singletons. The sample originates from a study of shared T cell receptors in the human thymus. The CDR3 has 14 residues. The germline V gene encodes CDR1 MNHEY and CDR2 SVGAGI. V lost 5 bases, J lost 7 bases, and 15 bases lay in between. The sample was also linked to a second study, of human thymus T cells. Turning to that study: Thymic and blood repertoires seemed to favor certain V and J genes. Overlap was high between thymic repertoires from unrelated individuals, as reported in related research.

The sample was thymocytes. The chain couples TRBV6-5 to TRBJ2-1; the D gene is possibly TRBD1 (6 bases). The sequence was collected from a boy under two years old with a congenital heart defect. Written as DNA, the CDR3 is TGTGCCAGCAGTACGGGACACCATAGGAATGAGCAGTTCTTC. Its protein is CASSTGHHRNEQFF.